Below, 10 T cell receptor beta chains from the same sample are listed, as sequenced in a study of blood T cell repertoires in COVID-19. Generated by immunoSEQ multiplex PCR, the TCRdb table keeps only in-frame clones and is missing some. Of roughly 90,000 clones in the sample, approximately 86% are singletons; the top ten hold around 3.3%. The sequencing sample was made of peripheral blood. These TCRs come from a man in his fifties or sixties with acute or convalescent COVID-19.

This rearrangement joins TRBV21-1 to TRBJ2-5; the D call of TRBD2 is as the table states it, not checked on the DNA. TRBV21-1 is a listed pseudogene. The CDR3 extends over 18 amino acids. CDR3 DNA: TGTGCCAGCAGCAAAGAAAATAGACGGGGCGGGGGAGCGGAGACCCAGTACTTC. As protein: CASSKENRRGGGAETQYF.

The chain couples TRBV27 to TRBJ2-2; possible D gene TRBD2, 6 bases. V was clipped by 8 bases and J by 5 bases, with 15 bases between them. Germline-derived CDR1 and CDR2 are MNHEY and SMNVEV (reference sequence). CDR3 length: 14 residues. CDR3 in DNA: TGTGCCAGCTCGTCTAGCGAGGGTACCGGGGAGCTGTTTTTT. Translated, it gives CASSSSEGTGELFF.

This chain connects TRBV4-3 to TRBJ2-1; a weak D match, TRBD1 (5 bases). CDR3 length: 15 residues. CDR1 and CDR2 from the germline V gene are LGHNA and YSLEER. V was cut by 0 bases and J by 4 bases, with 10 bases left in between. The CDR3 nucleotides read TGCGCCAGCAGCCAAGATGGGGCGAGTTACAATGAGCAGTTCTTC. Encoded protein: CASSQDGASYNEQFF.

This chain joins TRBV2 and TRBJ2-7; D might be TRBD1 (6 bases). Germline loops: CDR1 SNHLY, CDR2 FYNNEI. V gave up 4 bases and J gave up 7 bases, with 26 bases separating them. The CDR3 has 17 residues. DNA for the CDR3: TGTGCCAGCAGTGCGCCACTCGGACAGATCGGTACCCTGGAGCAGTACTTC. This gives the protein CASSAPLGQIGTLEQYF. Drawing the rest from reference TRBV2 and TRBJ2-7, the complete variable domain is EPEVTQTPSHQVTQMGQEVILRCVPISNHLYFYWYRQILGQKVEFLVSFYNNEISEKSEIFDDQFSVERPDGSNFTLKIRSTKLEDSAMYFCASSAPLGQIGTLEQYFGPGTRLTVT.

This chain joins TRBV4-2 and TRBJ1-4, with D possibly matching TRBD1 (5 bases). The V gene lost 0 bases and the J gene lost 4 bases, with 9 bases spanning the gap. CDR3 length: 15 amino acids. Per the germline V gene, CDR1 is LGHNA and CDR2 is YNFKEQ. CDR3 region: CASSQDAGLNEKLFF. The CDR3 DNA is TGTGCCAGCAGCCAAGATGCAGGGCTTAATGAAAAACTGTTTTTT.

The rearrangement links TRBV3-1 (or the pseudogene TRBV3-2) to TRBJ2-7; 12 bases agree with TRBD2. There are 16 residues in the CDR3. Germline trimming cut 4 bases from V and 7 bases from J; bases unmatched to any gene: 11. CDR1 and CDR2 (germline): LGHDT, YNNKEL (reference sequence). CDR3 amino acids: CASSPGLAGGGWEQYF. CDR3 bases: TGTGCCAGCAGCCCGGGACTAGCGGGCGGAGGGTGGGAGCAGTACTTC.

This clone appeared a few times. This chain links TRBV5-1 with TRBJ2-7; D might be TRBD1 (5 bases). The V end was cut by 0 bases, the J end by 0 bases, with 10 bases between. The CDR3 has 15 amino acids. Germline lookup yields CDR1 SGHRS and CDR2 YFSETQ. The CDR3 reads CASSLEGHRSYEQYF. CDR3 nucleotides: TGCGCCAGCAGCTTGGAAGGACATCGCTCCTACGAGCAGTACTTC.

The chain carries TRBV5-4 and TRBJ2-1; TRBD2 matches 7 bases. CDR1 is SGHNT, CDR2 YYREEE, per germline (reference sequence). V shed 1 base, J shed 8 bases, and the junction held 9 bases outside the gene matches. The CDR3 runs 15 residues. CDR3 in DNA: TGTGCCAGCAGCTTGTCCCCGGCTAGCGGCGATGAGCAGTTCTTC. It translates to CASSLSPASGDEQFF. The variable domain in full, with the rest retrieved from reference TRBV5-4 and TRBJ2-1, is ETGVTQSPTHLIKTRGQQVTLRCSSQSGHNTVSWYQQALGQGPQFIFQYYREEENGRGNFPPRFSGLQFPNYSSELNVNALELDDSALYLCASSLSPASGDEQFFGPGTRLTVL.

CDR3 DNA: TGTGCCAGCAGTTACGGACAGTACGAGCAGTACTTC. Encoded protein: CASSYGQYEQYF. The chain links TRBV6-2 or TRBV6-3 to TRBJ2-7; possible D gene TRBD1, 6 bases. The CDR3 length is 12 residues. V lost 2 bases and J lost 4, with 6 bases in between. CDR1 MNHEY and CDR2 SVGEGT come from the germline V gene.

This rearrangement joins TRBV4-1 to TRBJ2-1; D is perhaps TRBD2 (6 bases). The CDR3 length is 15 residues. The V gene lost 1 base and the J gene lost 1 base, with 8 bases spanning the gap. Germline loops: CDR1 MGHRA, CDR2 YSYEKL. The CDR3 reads CASSQAGLSYNEQFF. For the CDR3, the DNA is TGCGCCAGCAGCCAAGCGGGACTTTCCTACAATGAGCAGTTCTTC.